This T cell receptor (beta chain) was profiled in a study of T cell changes during pregnancy in multiple sclerosis. V was shortened by 5 bases and J by 1 base, with 14 bases between the two germline ends. This CDR3 contains 15 residues. Per the germline V gene, CDR1 is SQVTM and CDR2 is ANQGSEA. Method: immunoSEQ multiplex PCR; TCRdb's copy keeps in-frame clones and lacks some. The sample contains tens of thousands of clones, about 89% of which appear only once. Sequenced material: CD4+ T cells from peripheral blood mononuclear cells, taken in the first trimester of pregnancy. This receptor was taken from a female donor with multiple sclerosis, enrolled in a pregnancy study. The chain combines TRBV29-1 with TRBJ2-2, with D perhaps TRBD2 (5 bases). The CDR3 DNA sequence: TGCAGCGTTAAAGGACCGGGATTGAACACCGGGGAGCTGTTTTTT. This encodes CSVKGPGLNTGELFF.